This TCR beta chain stems from a study of blood T cell repertoires in COVID-19. About the research overall: The cDNA or gDNA used as material had been derived from T cells, B-cell-depleted T cells, or PBMCs.

Using immunoSEQ multiplex PCR, the repertoire was profiled, and TCRdb retains in-frame clones only, with some absent. The repertoire consists of a few hundred thousand clones, with approximately 90% occurring once and the leading ten covering around 10%. Enrollees, roughly 18 to 95 years old, lived in 25 or so US areas. This clone was counted a single time. The V and J ends lost 2 bases and 1 base respectively, with 9 bases between them. CDR1 and CDR2 from the germline V gene are SGHTA and FQGTGA. The CDR3 has 14 residues. The receptor's source is a man between 18 and 35 years old with acute COVID-19. The sample was PBMCs or T cells enriched from blood (not recorded which). The genes are TRBV7-3 and TRBJ2-7; D ambiguous. The CDR3 sequence is CASSLDGSSYEQYF. For the CDR3, the DNA is TGTGCCAGCAGCTTAGATGGCAGTTCCTACGAGCAGTACTTC.